The next 2 T cell receptor beta chains were all read from a single sample in a study of OX40 agonist ivuxolimab in advanced cancers. Sequencing used immunoSEQ multiplex PCR; TCRdb keeps in-frame clones, though not all of them. Of 71,000 or so clones listed, around nine tenths are singletons. The input for sequencing was CD4+ or CD8+ T cells sorted from blood, taken in a trial of the OX40 agonist ivuxolimab. These receptors came from an adult with an advanced solid tumor such as melanoma, head and neck, liver or kidney cancer.

This chain joins TRBV5-8 and TRBJ2-7; TRBD1 aligns across 10 bases. CDR1 and CDR2 from the germline V gene are SGHTS and YDEGEE. CDR3 length equals 17 residues. The V gene end was trimmed by 3 bases and the J gene end by 3 bases; junction bases not matched to a gene: 12. The CDR3 bases are TGTGCCAGCAGCTCGGGGGACTCCGGGACAGGGGTCTACGAGCAGTACTTC. Residues: CASSSGDSGTGVYEQYF.

The chain uses TRBV19 and TRBJ1-5; D ambiguous. CDR1 LNHDA and CDR2 SQIVND come from the germline V gene (reference sequence). Trimming shortened V by 7 bases and J by 0 bases, and 16 bases separated the two germline ends. The CDR3 is made up of 16 amino acids. The CDR3 nucleotides are TGTGCCAGTACCCCCCCCTTGGCAGTTAGCAATCAGCCCCAGCATTTT. Residues: CASTPPLAVSNQPQHF.